Listed below are T cell receptor beta chains from one sample, sequenced in a study of blood T cell repertoires in COVID-19. Assay used: immunoSEQ multiplex PCR; TCRdb lists only in-frame clones, some missing. Of some 240,000 clones detected, around 90% appear once; the ten largest clones hold roughly 10%. Sequenced input: peripheral blood. The receptors were gathered from a woman between 70 and 85 years old with COVID-19, enrolled during active disease. The CDR3 runs from the conserved cysteine through the conserved F or W. Each record gives: J gene, clone size, V gene, D gene, CDR3 protein, CDR3 DNA. A D gene is named only where the DNA matches it firmly. Clone size is not always given. Where it is, it says once, few, many or a class for expanded clones.

J gene: TRBJ1-1; clone size: NA; V gene: TRBV6-5; D gene: NA; CDR3 protein: CASREGRGDSEAFF; CDR3 DNA: TGTGCCAGCAGAGAGGGACGGGGGGACTCTGAAGCTTTCTTT
J gene: TRBJ2-5; clone size: NA; V gene: TRBV19; D gene: NA; CDR3 protein: CASSSPQYF; CDR3 DNA: TGTGCCAGTAGTTCTCCCCAGTACTTC
J gene: TRBJ1-2; clone size: few; V gene: TRBV6-5; D gene: TRBD1; CDR3 protein: CASRTGEDNYGYTF; CDR3 DNA: TGTGCCAGCAGAACAGGGGAGGACAACTATGGCTACACCTTC
J gene: TRBJ1-4; clone size: NA; V gene: TRBV5-1; D gene: TRBD1; CDR3 protein: CASSFRWDSNEKLFF; CDR3 DNA: TGCGCCAGCAGCTTCCGATGGGACAGTAATGAAAAACTGTTTTTT
J gene: TRBJ1-1; clone size: NA; V gene: TRBV9; D gene: TRBD1; CDR3 protein: CASSGQGSTEAFF; CDR3 DNA: TGTGCCAGCAGCGGACAGGGTAGCACTGAAGCTTTCTTT
J gene: TRBJ2-1; clone size: NA; V gene: TRBV4-1; D gene: NA; CDR3 protein: CASSPLMSSYNEQFF; CDR3 DNA: TGCGCCAGCAGCCCCTTGATGAGCTCCTACAATGAGCAGTTCTTC
J gene: TRBJ2-1; clone size: NA; V gene: TRBV30; D gene: NA; CDR3 protein: CAWSRGGGINEQFF; CDR3 DNA: TGTGCCTGGAGTAGAGGGGGAGGGATAAATGAGCAGTTCTTC
J gene: TRBJ2-7; clone size: NA; V gene: TRBV3-1/TRBV3-2; D gene: TRBD2; CDR3 protein: CASSARPSGGSGDEQYF; CDR3 DNA: TGTGCCAGCAGCGCCCGCCCTAGCGGGGGGTCGGGGGACGAGCAGTACTTC
J gene: TRBJ2-4; clone size: NA; V gene: TRBV19; D gene: TRBD2; CDR3 protein: CASTAPPSGGNIQYF; CDR3 DNA: TGTGCCAGTACGGCTCCTCCTAGCGGGGGTAACATTCAGTACTTC
J gene: TRBJ2-3; clone size: once; V gene: TRBV5-1; D gene: TRBD1; CDR3 protein: CASSVGTAGTDTQYF; CDR3 DNA: TGCGCCAGCAGCGTCGGGACAGCAGGAACAGATACGCAGTATTTT
J gene: TRBJ2-2; clone size: NA; V gene: TRBV27; D gene: TRBD2; CDR3 protein: CASKLAGARGTGELFF; CDR3 DNA: TGTGCCAGCAAACTAGCGGGAGCAAGGGGCACCGGGGAGCTGTTTTTT
J gene: TRBJ1-6; clone size: NA; V gene: TRBV28; D gene: NA; CDR3 protein: CASVRTANSPLHF; CDR3 DNA: TGTGCCAGCGTGAGGACAGCAAATTCACCCCTCCACTTT
J gene: TRBJ1-2; clone size: NA; V gene: TRBV12-3/TRBV12-4; D gene: NA; CDR3 protein: CASSPNYGYTF; CDR3 DNA: TGTGCCAGCAGCCCAAACTATGGCTACACCTTC
J gene: TRBJ2-3; clone size: NA; V gene: TRBV5-1; D gene: NA; CDR3 protein: CASSIGQNTDTQYF; CDR3 DNA: TGCGCCAGCAGCATTGGGCAGAACACAGATACGCAGTATTTT
J gene: TRBJ2-3; clone size: NA; V gene: TRBV5-6; D gene: TRBD2; CDR3 protein: CASSLGASGRVADTQYF; CDR3 DNA: TGTGCCAGCAGCTTAGGGGCTAGCGGGAGGGTGGCAGATACGCAGTATTTT
J gene: TRBJ1-5; clone size: NA; V gene: TRBV19; D gene: TRBD1; CDR3 protein: CASSSGQQGNQPQHF; CDR3 DNA: TGTGCCAGTAGTTCGGGACAGCAGGGAAACCAGCCCCAGCATTTT
J gene: TRBJ1-5; clone size: NA; V gene: TRBV19; D gene: TRBD1; CDR3 protein: CASSMTDRNQPQHF; CDR3 DNA: TGTGCCAGTAGTATGACGGACAGGAACCAGCCCCAGCATTTT
J gene: TRBJ2-5; clone size: once; V gene: TRBV2; D gene: TRBD1; CDR3 protein: CASSVGGQGGQETQYF; CDR3 DNA: TGTGCCAGCAGTGTGGGGGGACAGGGTGGTCAAGAGACCCAGTACTTC
J gene: TRBJ1-1; clone size: NA; V gene: TRBV29-1; D gene: NA; CDR3 protein: CSAINQGNTEAFF; CDR3 DNA: TGCAGCGCTATTAATCAGGGGAACACTGAAGCTTTCTTT
J gene: TRBJ2-7; clone size: few; V gene: TRBV6-5; D gene: NA; CDR3 protein: CASRKETREQYF; CDR3 DNA: TGTGCCAGCAGGAAGGAGACCCGTGAGCAGTACTTC
J gene: TRBJ2-7; clone size: NA; V gene: TRBV6-4; D gene: NA; CDR3 protein: CASSEGGGTYEQYF; CDR3 DNA: TGTGCCAGCAGTGAGGGCGGGGGCACCTACGAGCAGTACTTC
J gene: TRBJ2-1; clone size: once; V gene: TRBV12-2; D gene: NA; CDR3 protein: CASRLVPSGTYNEQFF; CDR3 DNA: TGTGCAAGTCGCTTAGTCCCCAGCGGCACCTACAATGAGCAGTTCTTC
J gene: TRBJ1-2; clone size: NA; V gene: TRBV27; D gene: NA; CDR3 protein: CASSLVAGFYGYTF; CDR3 DNA: TGTGCCAGCAGTCTCGTCGCAGGCTTCTATGGCTACACCTTC
J gene: TRBJ1-4; clone size: NA; V gene: TRBV6-5; D gene: NA; CDR3 protein: CASSMAGSEKLFF; CDR3 DNA: TGTGCCAGCAGTATGGCGGGGTCTGAAAAACTGTTTTTT
J gene: TRBJ2-1; clone size: NA; V gene: TRBV18; D gene: TRBD2; CDR3 protein: CASSPMGLEDEQFF; CDR3 DNA: TGTGCCAGCTCACCAATGGGACTAGAAGATGAGCAGTTCTTC
J gene: TRBJ1-5; clone size: NA; V gene: TRBV5-5; D gene: NA; CDR3 protein: CASSPSGDQPQHF; CDR3 DNA: TGTGCCAGCAGCCCTTCGGGGGACCAGCCCCAGCATTTT
J gene: TRBJ2-7; clone size: NA; V gene: TRBV19; D gene: NA; CDR3 protein: CASSIFGDRSYEQYF; CDR3 DNA: TGTGCCAGTAGTATCTTCGGCGATAGGAGCTACGAGCAGTACTTC
J gene: TRBJ1-1; clone size: NA; V gene: TRBV18; D gene: NA; CDR3 protein: CASSLLQANTEAFF; CDR3 DNA: TGTGCCAGCTCCCTACTCCAGGCTAACACTGAAGCTTTCTTT
J gene: TRBJ2-3; clone size: NA; V gene: TRBV29-1; D gene: NA; CDR3 protein: CSHLGAASTDTQYF; CDR3 DNA: TGCAGCCACCTCGGAGCGGCTAGCACAGATACGCAGTATTTT
J gene: TRBJ2-6; clone size: once; V gene: TRBV24-1; D gene: TRBD1; CDR3 protein: CATSRDRGNSGANVLTF; CDR3 DNA: TGTGCCACCAGTCGGGACAGGGGTAATTCTGGGGCCAACGTCCTGACTTTC